This TCR beta chain was profiled in a study of T-cell memory formation after mild COVID-19. General study results and limits: That cross-reactive memory joined was suggested by some responding clones appearing in pre-infection memory. Clones that contracted from day 15 to 85 had balanced CD4/CD8; later expanders were CD4+ biased.

Per germline, CDR1 SGDLS and CDR2 YYNGEE. This CDR3 has 15 residues. After removal of 3 bases from V and 2 bases from J, the junction contained 7 bases not matched to a gene. Turning to this clonotype: The antigen is undetermined.

From 5'RACE with constant-segment primers came TCR alpha and TCR beta cDNA libraries that carried sample barcodes and UMIs. TCRdb used MiXCR to reprocess the 5' RACE reads, holding one entry per CDR3 protein. The table records 400,000 to 500,000 distinct CDR3 sequences, over 15% of them present only once. This rearrangement joins TRBV9 to TRBJ1-1, with 7 bases that match TRBD1. Material: PBMCs or a T cell subset sorted from them (not recorded which). The TCR originated in an adult woman who had mild COVID-19 (a few samples of this study predate the infection). Cell type and time point are not known. CDR3 in DNA: TGTGCCAGCAGCGCCCCGGGACAGCTCAACACTGAAGCTTTCTTT. Encoded protein: CASSAPGQLNTEAFF.